The TCR beta chain described here comes from a study of blood T cell repertoires in COVID-19. The wider study: From the United States, Italy and Spain came samples of acute and convalescent COVID-19. Nucleic acid was either cDNA or gDNA, and it came from T cells, B-cell-depleted T cells, or PBMCs.

Original analysis: Reference gene primer amplification gave estimated nucleated cell counts. Sequencing was performed with immunoSEQ multiplex PCR; in TCRdb, only in-frame clones are kept and a portion is missing. The V and J calls and clone size are taken from that table; D and trimming were inferred from the DNA. The data contain 200,000 to 250,000 clones, about nine tenths of them seen just once; the ten biggest clones take up 2.2%. Unmatched junction bases numbered 9, after V lost 0 bases and J lost 6 bases. The CDR3 is 17 residues long. The germline V gene encodes CDR1 LGHNA and CDR2 YSLEER. This rearrangement joins TRBV4-3 to TRBJ2-1, with 9 bases that match TRBD2. Sequenced input: peripheral blood. The TCR originated in a woman aged 45-65 years with acute or convalescent COVID-19. The CDR3 coding sequence is TGCGCCAGCAGCCAAGATGGGGCCAGCGGGGGGTTCAATGAGCAGTTCTTC. As protein: CASSQDGASGGFNEQFF.